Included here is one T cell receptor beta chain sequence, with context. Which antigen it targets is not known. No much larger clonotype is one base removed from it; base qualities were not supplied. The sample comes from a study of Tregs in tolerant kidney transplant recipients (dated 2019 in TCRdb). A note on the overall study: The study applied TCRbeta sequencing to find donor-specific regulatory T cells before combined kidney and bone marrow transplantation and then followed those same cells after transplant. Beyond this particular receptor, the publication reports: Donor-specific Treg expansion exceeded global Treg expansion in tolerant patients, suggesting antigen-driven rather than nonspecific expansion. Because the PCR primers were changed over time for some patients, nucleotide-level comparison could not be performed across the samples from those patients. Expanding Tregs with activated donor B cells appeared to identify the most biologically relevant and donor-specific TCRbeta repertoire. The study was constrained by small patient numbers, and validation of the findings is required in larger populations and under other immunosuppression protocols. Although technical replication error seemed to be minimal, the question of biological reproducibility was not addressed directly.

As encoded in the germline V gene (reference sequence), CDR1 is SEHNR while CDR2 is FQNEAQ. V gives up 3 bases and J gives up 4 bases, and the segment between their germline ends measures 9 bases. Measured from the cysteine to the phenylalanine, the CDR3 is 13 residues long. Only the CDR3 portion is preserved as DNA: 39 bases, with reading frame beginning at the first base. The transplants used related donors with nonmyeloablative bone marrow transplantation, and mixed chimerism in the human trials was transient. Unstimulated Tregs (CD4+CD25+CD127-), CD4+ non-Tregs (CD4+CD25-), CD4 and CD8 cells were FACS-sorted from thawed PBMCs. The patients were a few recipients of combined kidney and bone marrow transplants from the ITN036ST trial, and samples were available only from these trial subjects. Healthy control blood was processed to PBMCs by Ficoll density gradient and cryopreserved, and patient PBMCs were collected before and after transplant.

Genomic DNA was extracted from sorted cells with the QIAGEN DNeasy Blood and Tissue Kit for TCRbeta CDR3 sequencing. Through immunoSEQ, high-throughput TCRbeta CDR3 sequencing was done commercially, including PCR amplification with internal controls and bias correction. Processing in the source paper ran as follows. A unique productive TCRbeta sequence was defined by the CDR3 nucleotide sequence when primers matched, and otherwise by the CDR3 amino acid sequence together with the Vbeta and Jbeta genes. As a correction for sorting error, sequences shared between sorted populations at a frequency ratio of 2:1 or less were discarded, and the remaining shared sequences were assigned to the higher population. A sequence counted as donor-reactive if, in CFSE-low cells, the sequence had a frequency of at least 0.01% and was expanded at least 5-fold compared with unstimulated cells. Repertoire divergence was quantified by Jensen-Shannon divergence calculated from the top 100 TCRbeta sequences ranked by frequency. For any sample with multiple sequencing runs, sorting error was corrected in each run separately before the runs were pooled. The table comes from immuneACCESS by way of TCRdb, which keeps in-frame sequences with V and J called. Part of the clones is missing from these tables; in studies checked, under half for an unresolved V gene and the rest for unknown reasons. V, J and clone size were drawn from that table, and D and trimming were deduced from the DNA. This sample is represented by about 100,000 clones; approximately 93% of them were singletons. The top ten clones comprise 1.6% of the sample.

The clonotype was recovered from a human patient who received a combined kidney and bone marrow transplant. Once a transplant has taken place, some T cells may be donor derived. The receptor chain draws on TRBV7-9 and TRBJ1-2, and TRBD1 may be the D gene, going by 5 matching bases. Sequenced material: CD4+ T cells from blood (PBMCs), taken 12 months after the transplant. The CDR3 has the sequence CASSFRVGYGYTF. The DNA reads TGTGCCAGCAGCTTCAGGGTAGGCTATGGCTACACCTTC.